The 2 T cell receptor beta chains below all came from one sample that was sequenced in a study of cytomegalovirus exposure and HLA in healthy donors. PCR employed 60 Vbeta and 13 Jbeta primers. The table came from immunoSEQ multiplex PCR; TCRdb's copy has only in-frame clones and leaves some out. Of roughly 90,000 clones listed, around 84% were seen once; the top ten hold around 2.3%. Sequencing was carried out using PBMCs. The receptors here all came from a young man in good health and CMV-seronegative.

This clone was detected only once. The V and J genes are TRBV5-6 and TRBJ1-1, with TRBD1 as a possible D gene (5 bases). This CDR3 spans 15 amino acids. Per germline, CDR1 SGHDT and CDR2 YYEEEE. The germline V and J ends were trimmed by 1 base and 1 base, with 11 bases remaining between them. The CDR3 reads CASSLQGQRNTEAFF. CDR3 DNA sequence: TGTGCCAGCAGCTTGCAAGGACAAAGGAACACTGAAGCTTTCTTT.

The rearrangement links TRBV29-1 to TRBJ1-5, with 7 positions matching TRBD1. The length of the CDR3 is 13 residues. V shed 6 bases, J shed 5 bases, and the junction held 7 bases outside the gene matches. Germline lookup yields CDR1 SQVTM and CDR2 ANQGSEA. CDR3 residues: CSVQGGLDQPQHF. CDR3 DNA sequence: TGCAGCGTCCAGGGGGGTCTCGATCAGCCCCAGCATTTT.